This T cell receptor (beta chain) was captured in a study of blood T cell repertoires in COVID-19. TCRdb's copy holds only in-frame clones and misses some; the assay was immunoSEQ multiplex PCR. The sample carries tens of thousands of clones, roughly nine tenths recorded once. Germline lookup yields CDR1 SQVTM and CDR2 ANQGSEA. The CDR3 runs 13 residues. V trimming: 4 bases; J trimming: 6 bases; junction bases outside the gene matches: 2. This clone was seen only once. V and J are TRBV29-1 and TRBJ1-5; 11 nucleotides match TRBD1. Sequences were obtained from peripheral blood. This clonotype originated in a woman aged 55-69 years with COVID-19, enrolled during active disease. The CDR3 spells CSVGTGGGQPQHF. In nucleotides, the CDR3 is TGCAGCGTTGGGACAGGGGGCGGTCAGCCCCAGCATTTT.